Many counts were recorded for the clone carrying this T cell receptor (beta chain). Its antigen is not identified. The CDR3 contains 15 residues. Germline V lookup: CDR1 ENHRY, CDR2 SYGVKD. The germline V and J ends were trimmed by 4 bases and 1 base, with 10 bases remaining between them. These data are taken from a study of early T cells in non-severe SARS-CoV-2 infection. Overall study: Sequencing targeted bulk RNA from unsorted whole blood, leaving chains unpaired. Overall study findings and caveats: Anti-spike CD8 responses were favored in VDJdb matching, and private and CD4 specificities were missed.

TCRdb processed the 5' RACE reads anew with MiXCR; each CDR3 protein has one entry. The top ten hold about an eighth of the sample, which has 62,000 or so distinct CDR3 sequences, approximately 9.2% seen once. The clonotype originates from an adult who was a healthcare worker with PCR-confirmed SARS-CoV-2 infection or an uninfected control (not recorded which). The V and J genes are TRBV10-3 and TRBJ2-2, with D possibly being TRBD2 (5 bases). Source: whole blood, taken at baseline. DNA for the CDR3: TGTGCCATCAGTGGGGGAGAAGGGAACACCGGGGAGCTGTTTTTT. Its protein product is CAISGGEGNTGELFF.